This T cell receptor (beta chain) was sequenced during a study of CD8 T cells in Susac syndrome. Per the germline V gene, CDR1 is MDHEN and CDR2 is SYDVKM. Trimming stripped 5 bases from V and 0 bases from J, with 14 bases between. The CDR3 is made up of 15 amino acids. Random hexamers were used to reverse transcribe the RNA input (0.5 to 1 ug). MiXCR was run by TCRdb on the immunoSEQ multiplex PCR reads, yielding one entry per CDR3 protein. There are more than 110,000 distinct CDR3 sequences in the sample; over 85% occur only once, and over 0.25% lies in the top ten. The receptor was derived from a human donor in good health. This chain links TRBV28 with TRBJ2-7, with D perhaps given as TRBD1 or TRBD2 (5 bases each). The source material was CD8+ T cells from PBMCs. The CDR3 sequence: CASSLGTSSSYEQYF. The CDR3, as DNA: TGTGCCAGCAGTCTCGGGACCTCGAGCTCCTACGAGCAGTACTTC.